This TCR beta chain is from a study of post-analysis software for immune sequencing data. Study-wide findings and caveats: Those samples that were prepared in the same batch co-clustered strongly by F measure.

Researchers reported that TCR beta cDNA libraries carried unique molecular identifiers. There were about 1 to 10 million T cells, and about 500,000 cDNA molecules came from them. TCRdb processed the PCR reads anew with MiXCR; each CDR3 protein has one entry. Of about half a million distinct CDR3 sequences listed, around 40% are singletons. Regarding this clonotype: Its antigen is not known.

The receptor's source is a girl aged 10 to 17 with multiple sclerosis. The sample comprised blood.

In nucleotides, the CDR3 is TGTGCCAGCAGCTTATACGGTTTCGTAAACACTGAAGCTTTCTTT. It is translated as CASSLYGFVNTEAFF. The V gene is TRBV7-8, the J gene TRBJ1-1, with unresolved D. The CDR3 is made up of 15 amino acids. Germline V gene sequence: CDR1 SGHVS, CDR2 FQNEAQ. V was pared by 2 bases and J by 2 bases, with 12 bases between.